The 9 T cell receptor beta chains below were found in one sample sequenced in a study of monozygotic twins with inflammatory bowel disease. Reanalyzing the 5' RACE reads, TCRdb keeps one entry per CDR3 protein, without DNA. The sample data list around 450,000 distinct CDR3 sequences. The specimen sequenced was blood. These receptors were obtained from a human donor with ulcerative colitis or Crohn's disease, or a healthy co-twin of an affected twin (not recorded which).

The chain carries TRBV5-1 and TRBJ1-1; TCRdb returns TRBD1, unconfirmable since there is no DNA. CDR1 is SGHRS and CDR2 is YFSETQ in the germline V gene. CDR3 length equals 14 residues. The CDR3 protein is CASTVDRWSTEAFF.

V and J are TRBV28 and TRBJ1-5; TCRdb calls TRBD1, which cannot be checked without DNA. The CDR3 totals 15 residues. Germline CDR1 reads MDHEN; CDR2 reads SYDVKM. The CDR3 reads CASTPLVVGDQPQHF.

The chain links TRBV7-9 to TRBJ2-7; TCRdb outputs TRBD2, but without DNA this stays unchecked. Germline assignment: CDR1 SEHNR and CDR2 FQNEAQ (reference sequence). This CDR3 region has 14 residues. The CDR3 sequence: CASSFGLAGVEQYF.

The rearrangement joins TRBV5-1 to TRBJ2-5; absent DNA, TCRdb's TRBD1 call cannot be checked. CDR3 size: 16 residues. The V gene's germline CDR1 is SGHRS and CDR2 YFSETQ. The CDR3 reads CASSTSVRGGQETQYF.

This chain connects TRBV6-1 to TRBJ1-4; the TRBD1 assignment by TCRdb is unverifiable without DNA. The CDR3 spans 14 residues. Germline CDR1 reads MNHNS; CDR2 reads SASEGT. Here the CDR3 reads CASSEQGAGEKLFF.

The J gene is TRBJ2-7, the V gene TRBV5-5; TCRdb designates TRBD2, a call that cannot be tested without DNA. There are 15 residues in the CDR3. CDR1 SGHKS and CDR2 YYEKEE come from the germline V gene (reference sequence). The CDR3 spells CASSPRGASSYEQYF. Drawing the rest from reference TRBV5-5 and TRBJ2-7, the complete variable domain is DAGVTQSPTHLIKTRGQQVTLRCSPISGHKSVSWYQQVLGQGPQFIFQYYEKEERGRGNFPDRFSARQFPNYSSELNVNALLLGDSALYLCASSPRGASSYEQYFGPGTRLTVT.

The CDR3 is CASSLSFGRDTGELFF. The gene calls are TRBV7-8 and TRBJ2-2. Germline CDR1 is SGHVS and CDR2 is FQNEAQ. The CDR3 length is 16 residues.

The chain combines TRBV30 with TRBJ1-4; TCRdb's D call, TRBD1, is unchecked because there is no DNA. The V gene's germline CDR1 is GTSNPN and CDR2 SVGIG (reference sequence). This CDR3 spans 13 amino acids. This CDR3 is CAWNRGAVEKLFF. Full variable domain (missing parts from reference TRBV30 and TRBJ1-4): SQTIHQWPATLVQPVGSPLSLECTVEGTSNPNLYWYRQAAGRGLQLLFYSVGIGQISSEVPQNLSASRPQDRQFILSSKKLLLSDSGFYLCAWNRGAVEKLFFGSGTQLSVL.

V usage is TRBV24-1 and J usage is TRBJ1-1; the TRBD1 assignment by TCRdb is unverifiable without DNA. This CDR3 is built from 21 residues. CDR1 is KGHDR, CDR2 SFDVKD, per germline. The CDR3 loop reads CATSEDLNHPGTGGHNTEAFF.